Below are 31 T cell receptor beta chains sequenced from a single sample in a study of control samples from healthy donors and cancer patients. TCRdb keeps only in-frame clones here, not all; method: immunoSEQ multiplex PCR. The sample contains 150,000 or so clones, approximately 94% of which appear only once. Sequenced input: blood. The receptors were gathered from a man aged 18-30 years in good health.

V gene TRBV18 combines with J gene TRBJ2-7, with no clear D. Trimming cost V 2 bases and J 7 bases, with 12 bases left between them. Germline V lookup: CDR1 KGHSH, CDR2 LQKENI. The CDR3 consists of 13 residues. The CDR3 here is CASSPSASGEQYF. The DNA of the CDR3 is TGTGCCAGCTCACCATCGGCGTCCGGGGAGCAGTACTTC.

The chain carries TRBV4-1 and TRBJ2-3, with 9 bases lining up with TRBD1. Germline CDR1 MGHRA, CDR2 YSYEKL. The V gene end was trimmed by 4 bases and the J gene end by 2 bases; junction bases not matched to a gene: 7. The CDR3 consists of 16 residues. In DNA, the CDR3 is TGCGCCAGCAGCCCTTGGACAGGGGCCTACACAGATACGCAGTATTTT. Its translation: CASSPWTGAYTDTQYF.

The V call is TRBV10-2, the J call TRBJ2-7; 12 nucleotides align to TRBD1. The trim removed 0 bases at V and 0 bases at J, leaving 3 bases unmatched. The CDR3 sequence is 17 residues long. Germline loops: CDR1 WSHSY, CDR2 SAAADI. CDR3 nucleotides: TGCGCCAGCAGTGAGTCCGCGGGACAGGGGGCCTCCTACGAGCAGTACTTC. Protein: CASSESAGQGASYEQYF.

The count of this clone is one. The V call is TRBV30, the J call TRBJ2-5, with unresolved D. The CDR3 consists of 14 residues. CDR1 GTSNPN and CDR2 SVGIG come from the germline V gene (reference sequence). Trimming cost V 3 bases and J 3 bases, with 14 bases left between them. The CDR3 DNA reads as TGTGCCTGGAGCCTGGTGGGTGGGAAAGAGACCCAGTACTTC. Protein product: CAWSLVGGKETQYF.

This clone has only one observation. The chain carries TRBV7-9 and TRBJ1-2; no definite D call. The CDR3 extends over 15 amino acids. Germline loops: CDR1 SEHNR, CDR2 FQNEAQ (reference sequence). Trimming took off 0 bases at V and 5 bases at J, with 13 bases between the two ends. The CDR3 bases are TGTGCCAGCAGCTTAGCGCGCACAGCCCAATATGGCTACACCTTC. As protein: CASSLARTAQYGYTF.

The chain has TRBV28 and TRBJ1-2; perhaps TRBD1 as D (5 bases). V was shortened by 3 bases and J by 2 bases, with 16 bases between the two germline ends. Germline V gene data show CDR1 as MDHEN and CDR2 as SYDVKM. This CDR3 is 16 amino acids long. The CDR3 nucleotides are TGTGCCAGCAGTTTTCAAGGGGCGGGGAGGAACTATGGCTACACCTTC. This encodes CASSFQGAGRNYGYTF.

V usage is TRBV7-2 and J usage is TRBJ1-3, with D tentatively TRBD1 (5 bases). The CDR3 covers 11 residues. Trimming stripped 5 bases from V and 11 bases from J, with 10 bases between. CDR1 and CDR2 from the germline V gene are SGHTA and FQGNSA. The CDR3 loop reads CASSPGGAIYF. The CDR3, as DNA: TGTGCCAGCAGCCCCGGGGGGGCCATATATTTT.

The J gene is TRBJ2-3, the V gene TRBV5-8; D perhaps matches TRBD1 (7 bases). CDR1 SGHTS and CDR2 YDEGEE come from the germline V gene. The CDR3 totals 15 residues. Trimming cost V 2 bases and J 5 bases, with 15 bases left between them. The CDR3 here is CASSFGSGGGDTQYF. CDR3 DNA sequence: TGTGCCAGCAGCTTTGGGTCAGGGGGAGGAGATACGCAGTATTTT.

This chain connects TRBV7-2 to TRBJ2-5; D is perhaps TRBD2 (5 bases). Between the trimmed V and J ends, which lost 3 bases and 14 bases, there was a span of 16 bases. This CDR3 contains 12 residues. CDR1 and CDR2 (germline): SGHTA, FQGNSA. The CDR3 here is CASSFSSGSLYF. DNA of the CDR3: TGTGCCAGCAGCTTTAGTTCGGGATCACTATACTTC.

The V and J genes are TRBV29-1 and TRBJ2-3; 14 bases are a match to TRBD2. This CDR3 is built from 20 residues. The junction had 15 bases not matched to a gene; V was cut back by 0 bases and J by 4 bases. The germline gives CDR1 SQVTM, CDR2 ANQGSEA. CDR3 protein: CSVEDLFLGTSGSRADTQYF. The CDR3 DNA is TGCAGCGTTGAAGATCTTTTCTTAGGGACTAGCGGGAGTAGGGCAGATACGCAGTATTTT.

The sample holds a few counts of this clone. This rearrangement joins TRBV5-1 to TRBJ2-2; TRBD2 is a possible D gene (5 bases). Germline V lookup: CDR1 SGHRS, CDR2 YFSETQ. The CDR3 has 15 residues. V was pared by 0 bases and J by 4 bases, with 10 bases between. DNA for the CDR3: TGCGCCAGCAGCTTGGGCCCTGGGAGCACCGGGGAGCTGTTTTTT. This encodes CASSLGPGSTGELFF.

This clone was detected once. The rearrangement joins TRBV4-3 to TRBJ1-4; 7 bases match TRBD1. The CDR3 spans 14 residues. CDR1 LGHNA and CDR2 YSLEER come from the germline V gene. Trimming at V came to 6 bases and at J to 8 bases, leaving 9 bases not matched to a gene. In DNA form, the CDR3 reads TGCGCCAGCAGTTCCGACAGGGTAGGGGAAAAACTGTTTTTT. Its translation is CASSSDRVGEKLFF.

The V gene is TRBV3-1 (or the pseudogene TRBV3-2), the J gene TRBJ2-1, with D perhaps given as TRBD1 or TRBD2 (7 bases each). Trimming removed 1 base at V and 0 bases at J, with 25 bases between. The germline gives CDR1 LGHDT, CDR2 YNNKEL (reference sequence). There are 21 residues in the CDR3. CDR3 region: CASSQVVRLRGGVSSYNEQFF. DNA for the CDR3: TGTGCCAGCAGCCAAGTCGTAAGGCTCAGGGGGGGCGTAAGCTCCTACAATGAGCAGTTCTTC.

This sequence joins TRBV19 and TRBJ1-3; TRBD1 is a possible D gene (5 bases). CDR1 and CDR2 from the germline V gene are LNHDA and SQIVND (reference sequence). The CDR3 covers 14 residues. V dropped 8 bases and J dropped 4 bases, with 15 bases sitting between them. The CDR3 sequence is CASGNGGNGNTIYF. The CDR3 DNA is TGTGCCAGTGGGAATGGGGGGAACGGAAACACCATATATTTT. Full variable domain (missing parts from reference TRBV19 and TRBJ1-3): DGGITQSPKYLFRKEGQNVTLSCEQNLNHDAMYWYRQDPGQGLRLIYYSQIVNDFQKGDIAEGYSVSREKKESFPLTVTSAQKNPTAFYLCASGNGGNGNTIYFGEGSWLTVV.

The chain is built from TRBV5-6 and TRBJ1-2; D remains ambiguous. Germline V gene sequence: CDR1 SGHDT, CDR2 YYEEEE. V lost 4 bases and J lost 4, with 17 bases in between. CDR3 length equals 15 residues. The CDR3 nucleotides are TGTGCCAGCAGCCCAAGCGCGTCTCTAGCCTATGGCTACACCTTC. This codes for CASSPSASLAYGYTF.

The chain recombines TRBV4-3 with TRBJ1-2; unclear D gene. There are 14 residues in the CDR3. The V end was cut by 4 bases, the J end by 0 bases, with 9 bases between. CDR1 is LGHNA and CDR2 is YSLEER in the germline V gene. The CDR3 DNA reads TGCGCCAGCAGCCCGAGAGTAGCTAACTATGGCTACACCTTC. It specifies CASSPRVANYGYTF.

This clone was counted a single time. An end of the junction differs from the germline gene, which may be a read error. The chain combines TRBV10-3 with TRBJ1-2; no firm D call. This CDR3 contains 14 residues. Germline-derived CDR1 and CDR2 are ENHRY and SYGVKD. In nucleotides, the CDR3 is TGTGCCATCAGCGAGTCAGGACCTAACTATGGCTACACCTTC. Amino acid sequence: CAISESGPNYGYTF.

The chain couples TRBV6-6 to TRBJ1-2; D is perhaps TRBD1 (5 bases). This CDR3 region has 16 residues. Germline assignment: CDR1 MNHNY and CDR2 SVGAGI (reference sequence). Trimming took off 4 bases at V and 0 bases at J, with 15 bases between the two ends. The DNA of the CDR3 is TGTGCCAGCAGTTCCTCGACAGCCGCAACTAACTATGGCTACACCTTC. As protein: CASSSSTAATNYGYTF.

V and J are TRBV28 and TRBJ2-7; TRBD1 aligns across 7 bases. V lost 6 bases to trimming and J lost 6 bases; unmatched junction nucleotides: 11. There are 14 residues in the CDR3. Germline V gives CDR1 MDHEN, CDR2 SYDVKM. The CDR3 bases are TGTGCCAGCAGCCATAACAGGGGTGGGGTCGAGCAGTACTTC. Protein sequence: CASSHNRGGVEQYF.

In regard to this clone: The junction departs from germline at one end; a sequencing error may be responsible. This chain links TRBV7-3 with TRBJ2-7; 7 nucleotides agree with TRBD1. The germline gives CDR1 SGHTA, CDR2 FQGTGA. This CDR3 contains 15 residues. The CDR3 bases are TGTGCCAGCAGCTTAAGTAGCCAGATTGGGACAGTGAAGAACTTC. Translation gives CASSLSSQIGTVKNF. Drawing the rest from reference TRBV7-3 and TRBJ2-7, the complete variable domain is GAGVSQTPSNKVTEKGKYVELRCDPISGHTALYWYRQSLGQGPEFLIYFQGTGAADDSGLPNDRFFAVRPEGSVSTLKIQRTERGDSAVYLCASSLSSQIGTVKNFGPGTRLTVT.

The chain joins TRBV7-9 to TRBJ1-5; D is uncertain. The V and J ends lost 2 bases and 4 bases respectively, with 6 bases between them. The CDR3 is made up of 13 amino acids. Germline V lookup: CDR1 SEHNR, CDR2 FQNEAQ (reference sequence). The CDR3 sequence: CASSLFGNQPQHF. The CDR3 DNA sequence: TGTGCCAGCAGCTTATTCGGTAATCAGCCCCAGCATTTT.

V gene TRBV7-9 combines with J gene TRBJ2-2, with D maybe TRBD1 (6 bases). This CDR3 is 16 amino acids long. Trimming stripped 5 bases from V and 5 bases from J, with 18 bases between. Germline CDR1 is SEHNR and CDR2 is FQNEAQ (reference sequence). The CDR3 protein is CASSAPPGHSTGELFF. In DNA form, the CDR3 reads TGTGCCAGCAGCGCGCCACCGGGACACTCAACCGGGGAGCTGTTTTTT.

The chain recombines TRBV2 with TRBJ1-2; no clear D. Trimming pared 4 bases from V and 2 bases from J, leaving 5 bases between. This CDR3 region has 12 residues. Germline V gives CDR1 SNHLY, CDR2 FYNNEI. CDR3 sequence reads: CASSGGNYGYTF. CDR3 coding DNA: TGTGCCAGCAGTGGAGGGAACTATGGCTACACCTTC.

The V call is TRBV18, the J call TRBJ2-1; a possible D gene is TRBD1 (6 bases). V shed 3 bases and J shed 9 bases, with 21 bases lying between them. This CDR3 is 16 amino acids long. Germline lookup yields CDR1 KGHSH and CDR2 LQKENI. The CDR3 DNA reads TGTGCCAGCTCACCTTACACCCCTAGGGACAAGACTGAGCAGTTCTTC. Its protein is CASSPYTPRDKTEQFF.

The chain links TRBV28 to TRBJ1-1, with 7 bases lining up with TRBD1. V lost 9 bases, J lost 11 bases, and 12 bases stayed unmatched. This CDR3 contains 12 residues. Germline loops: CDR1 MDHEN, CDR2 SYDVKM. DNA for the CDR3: TGTGCCAGGCATCTCGACAGGGATTGGGCTTTCTTT. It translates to CARHLDRDWAFF.

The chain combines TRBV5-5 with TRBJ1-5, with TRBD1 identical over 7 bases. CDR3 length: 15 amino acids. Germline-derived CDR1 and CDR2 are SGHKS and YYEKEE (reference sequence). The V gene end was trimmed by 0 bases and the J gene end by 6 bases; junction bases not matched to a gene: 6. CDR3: CASSLDTGDGQPQHF. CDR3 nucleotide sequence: TGTGCCAGCAGCTTGGATACAGGGGACGGTCAGCCCCAGCATTTT.

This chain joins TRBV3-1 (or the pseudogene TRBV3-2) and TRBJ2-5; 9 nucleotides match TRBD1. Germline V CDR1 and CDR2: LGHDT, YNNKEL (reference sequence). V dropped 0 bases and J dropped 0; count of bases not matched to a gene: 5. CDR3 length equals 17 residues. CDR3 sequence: CASSQDDRGFDQETQYF. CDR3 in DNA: TGTGCCAGCAGCCAAGACGACAGGGGGTTTGACCAAGAGACCCAGTACTTC.

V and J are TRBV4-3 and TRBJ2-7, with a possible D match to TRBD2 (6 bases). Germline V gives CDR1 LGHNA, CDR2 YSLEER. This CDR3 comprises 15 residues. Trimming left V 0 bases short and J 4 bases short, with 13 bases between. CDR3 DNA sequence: TGCGCCAGCAGCCAAGAGGTTCGCGGGGAGTACGAGCAGTACTTC. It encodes CASSQEVRGEYEQYF.

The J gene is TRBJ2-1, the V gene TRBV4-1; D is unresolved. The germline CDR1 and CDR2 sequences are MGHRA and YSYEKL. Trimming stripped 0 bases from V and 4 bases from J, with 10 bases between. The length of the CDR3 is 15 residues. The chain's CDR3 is CASSQDWSEYNEQFF. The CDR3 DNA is TGCGCCAGCAGCCAAGATTGGTCGGAGTACAATGAGCAGTTCTTC.

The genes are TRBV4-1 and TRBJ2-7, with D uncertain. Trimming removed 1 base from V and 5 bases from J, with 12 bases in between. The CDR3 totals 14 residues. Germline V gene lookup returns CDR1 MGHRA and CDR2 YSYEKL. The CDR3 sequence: CASSQGTAEDEQYF. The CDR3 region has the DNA TGCGCCAGCAGCCAAGGAACTGCAGAGGACGAGCAGTACTTC.

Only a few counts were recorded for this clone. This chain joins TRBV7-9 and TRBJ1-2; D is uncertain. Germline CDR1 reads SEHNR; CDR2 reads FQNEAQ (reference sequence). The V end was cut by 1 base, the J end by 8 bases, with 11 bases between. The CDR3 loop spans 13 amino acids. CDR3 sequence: CASSLVSAGGYTF. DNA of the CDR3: TGTGCCAGCAGCTTAGTTTCAGCTGGGGGCTACACCTTC.